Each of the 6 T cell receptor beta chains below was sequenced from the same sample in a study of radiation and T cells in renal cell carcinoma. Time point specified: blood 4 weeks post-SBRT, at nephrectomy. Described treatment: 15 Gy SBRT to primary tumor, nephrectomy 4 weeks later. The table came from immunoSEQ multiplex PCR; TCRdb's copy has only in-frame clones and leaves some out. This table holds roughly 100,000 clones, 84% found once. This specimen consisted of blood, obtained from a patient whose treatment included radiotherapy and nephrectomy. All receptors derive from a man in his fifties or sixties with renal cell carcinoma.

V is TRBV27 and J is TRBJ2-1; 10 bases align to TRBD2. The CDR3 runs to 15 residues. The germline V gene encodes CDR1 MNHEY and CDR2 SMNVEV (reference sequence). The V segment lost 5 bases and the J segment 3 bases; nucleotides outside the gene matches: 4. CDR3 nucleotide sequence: TGTGCCAGCAGTCCTAGCGGGAGTTTCTACAATGAGCAGTTCTTC. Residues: CASSPSGSFYNEQFF.

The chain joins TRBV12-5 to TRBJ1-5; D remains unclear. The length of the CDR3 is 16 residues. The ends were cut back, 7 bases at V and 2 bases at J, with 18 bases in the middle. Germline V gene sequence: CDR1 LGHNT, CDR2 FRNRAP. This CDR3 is CASAPDPASGNQPQHF. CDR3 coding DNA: TGTGCTAGTGCCCCGGACCCAGCTTCAGGCAATCAGCCCCAGCATTTT.

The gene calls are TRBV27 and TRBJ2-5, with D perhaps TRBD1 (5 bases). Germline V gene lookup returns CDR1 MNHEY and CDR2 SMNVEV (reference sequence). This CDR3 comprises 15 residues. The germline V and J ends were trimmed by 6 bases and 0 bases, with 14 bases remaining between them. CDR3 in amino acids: CASSQFRVNQETQYF. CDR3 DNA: TGTGCCAGCAGCCAATTCAGGGTAAACCAAGAGACCCAGTACTTC.

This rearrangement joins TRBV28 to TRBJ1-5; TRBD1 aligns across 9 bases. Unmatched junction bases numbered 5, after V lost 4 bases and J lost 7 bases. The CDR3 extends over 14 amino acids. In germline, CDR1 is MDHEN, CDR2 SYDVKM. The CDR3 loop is CASSSDRGWQPQHF. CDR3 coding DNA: TGTGCCAGCAGTTCGGACAGGGGATGGCAGCCCCAGCATTTT.

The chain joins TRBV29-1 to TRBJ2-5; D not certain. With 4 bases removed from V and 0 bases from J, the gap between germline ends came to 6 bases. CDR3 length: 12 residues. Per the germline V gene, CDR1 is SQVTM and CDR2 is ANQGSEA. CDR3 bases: TGCAGCGTTGGAGGCCACCAAGAGACCCAGTACTTC. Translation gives CSVGGHQETQYF.

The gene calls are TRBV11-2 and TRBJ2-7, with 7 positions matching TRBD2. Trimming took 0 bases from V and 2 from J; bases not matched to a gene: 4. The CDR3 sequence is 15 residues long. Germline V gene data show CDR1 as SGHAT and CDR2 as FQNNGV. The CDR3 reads CASSLEAGAPYEQYF. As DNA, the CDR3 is TGTGCCAGCAGCTTAGAGGCGGGAGCGCCCTACGAGCAGTACTTC.